This T cell receptor beta chain was sequenced in a study of post-analysis software for immune sequencing data. Study-level information: Progressive-relapsing, secondary progressive and relapsing-remitting multiple sclerosis were among the disease courses included. Study results and caveats: Significantly lower normalized Chao1 diversity was found in patients with multiple sclerosis relative to controls. Patients used several TRBV segments, including TRBV5-6, TRBV5-1 and TRBV20-1, more often than controls.

Germline V gene lookup returns CDR1 SQVTM and CDR2 ANQGSEA. Losses at the gene ends were 5 bases for V and 4 bases for J; bases not matched to a gene: 10. The CDR3 runs 15 residues. This clonotype was observed a handful of times. Its target is not known. The library was made from cDNA and included unique molecular identifiers. With roughly 0.9 to 10 million T cells as the source, approximately 500,000 cDNA molecules resulted. Via MiXCR, TCRdb re-called the PCR reads, giving one row per CDR3 protein. The sample records about 820,000 distinct CDR3 sequences, approximately 53% being singletons. Sequenced: blood. The J gene is TRBJ2-1, the V gene TRBV29-1; 8 nucleotides line up with TRBD2. The TCR was taken from a girl aged 5-17 years with multiple sclerosis. DNA for the CDR3: TGCAGCGTTCGCCTGCTGGGACTAGGGTACAATGAGCAGTTCTTC. This sequence encodes CSVRLLGLGYNEQFF.